This T cell receptor (beta chain) was identified during a study of T-cell memory formation after mild COVID-19. Regarding the study as a whole: Mostly located in CM and EM were contracting CD4+ clones, with contracting CD8+ clones located in EMRA.

This clonotype was observed a handful of times. Antigen unknown. Per germline, CDR1 SQVTM and CDR2 ANQGSEA. The CDR3 extends over 13 amino acids. The ends were cut back, 2 bases at V and 5 bases at J, with 9 bases in the middle. The 5'RACE method, run with constant-segment primers, produced TCR alpha and TCR beta cDNA libraries (carrying sample barcodes and UMIs). TCRdb reanalysed the 5' RACE reads using MiXCR and keeps one entry per CDR3 protein. This sample has over 350,000 distinct CDR3 sequences; 16% occur once, and the top ten carry around a fifth. This TCR derives from a man aged 18 to 29 who had mild COVID-19 (a few samples of this study predate the infection). Cell type and time point are not known. The chain links TRBV29-1 to TRBJ2-2; no definite D call. Sequencing used PBMCs or a T cell subset sorted from them (not recorded which). The CDR3 region has the DNA TGCAGCGTTGAATCCCTACTTACCGGGGAGCTGTTTTTT. The encoded protein is CSVESLLTGELFF.